This T cell receptor (beta chain) was captured in a study of OX40 agonist ivuxolimab in advanced cancers. Study-wide background: At doses from 0.01 to 10 mg/kg, patients were given intravenous ivuxolimab every 2 weeks. Enrollees could have had prior anti-PD-1, anti-PD-L1 or anti-CTLA-4 therapy, which 40% had received.

Autoimmune disease history or systemic immunosuppression disqualified patients. For this clone: The antigen is undetermined.

The CDR3 spans 16 residues. V shed 3 bases and J shed 9 bases, with 18 bases lying between them. Germline CDR1 reads KGHSH; CDR2 reads LQKENI. Some clones are missing from TCRdb's copy, which holds only in-frame ones; the method was immunoSEQ multiplex PCR. The repertoire holds 60,000 to 80,000 clones, with approximately 82% as singletons. Study-level results: Those patients achieving a partial response at 0.1-3.0 mg/kg showed among the lowest clonal expansion.

Material: CD4+ or CD8+ T cells sorted from blood, obtained in a trial of the OX40 agonist ivuxolimab. The gene calls are TRBV18 and TRBJ1-6; D might be TRBD1 (6 bases). This receptor was taken from an adult with an advanced solid tumor such as melanoma, head and neck, liver or kidney cancer. This CDR3 is CASSPTGQSGSSPLHF. CDR3 in DNA: TGTGCCAGCTCACCTACAGGACAGAGTGGTAGTTCACCCCTCCACTTT.